The following is a T cell receptor beta chain sequence with its context. PCR amplification relied on 60 Vbeta primers (plus 13 Jbeta primers). Using immunoSEQ multiplex PCR, the repertoire was profiled, and TCRdb retains in-frame clones only, with some absent. The sample consists of some 190,000 clones, approximately 87% of them appearing once. The data stem from a study of cytomegalovirus exposure and HLA in healthy donors. The sample was PBMCs. This receptor was taken from a man aged 25 to 40 in good health and CMV-seronegative.

The CDR3 here is CASSLKRTYEETQYF. CDR3 in DNA: TGTGCCAGCAGCTTGAAAAGGACATACGAAGAGACCCAGTACTTC. The rearrangement links TRBV5-6 to TRBJ2-5, with D perhaps TRBD1 (5 bases). V lost 1 base to trimming and J lost 3 bases, with 13 bases between them. Germline values: CDR1 SGHDT, CDR2 YYEEEE. The CDR3 is 15 amino acids.